The sequence of this TCR beta chain was determined in a study of identical twins. J was trimmed by 2 bases and V by 8 bases; bases with no gene match: 5. Germline V gene lookup returns CDR1 KGHSH and CDR2 LQKENI. CDR3 length: 13 amino acids. This clonotype has just a few counts. From the 5' RACE reads, TCRdb called clonotypes with MiXCR, one entry per CDR3 protein. Found here are some 570,000 distinct CDR3 sequences, around 20% of them singletons; the top ten hold 0.48%. The sample was also linked to a second study, of yellow fever vaccine responses in identical twins.

This chain joins TRBV18 and TRBJ2-5; 7 nucleotides agree with TRBD1. The sequencing input was CD4+ T cells sorted from blood. This TCR was recovered from a woman younger than 35 in good health. The CDR3 reads CASPRTGQETQYF. The CDR3 DNA sequence: TGTGCCAGCCCGAGGACAGGACAAGAGACCCAGTACTTC.